The 17 T cell receptor beta chains below all came from one sample that was sequenced in a study of response to subunit inactivated influenza vaccine. TCRdb reprocessed the RT-PCR reads with MiXCR, giving one entry per CDR3 protein. The sample contains about 520,000 distinct CDR3 sequences, less than 30% of which appear only once. Material: CD4+ T cells sorted from PBMCs, obtained 5 to 6 days after vaccination. These receptors all stem from a man over 45 who received an inactivated influenza vaccine.

This clonotype appeared a few times. The gene calls are TRBV29-1 and TRBJ2-2; 7 positions match TRBD1. CDR3 size: 13 residues. Trimming cost V 7 bases and J 4 bases; bases outside gene matches: 6. CDR1 and CDR2 (germline): SQVTM, ANQGSEA. CDR3 region: CSAGQVGTGELFF. As DNA, the CDR3 is TGCAGCGCTGGACAGGTCGGCACCGGGGAGCTGTTTTTT.

Only a few counts were recorded for this clonotype. V and J are TRBV5-1 and TRBJ1-5, with D hard to call. This CDR3 spans 13 amino acids. The germline V gene encodes CDR1 SGHRS and CDR2 YFSETQ. V was pared by 2 bases and J by 5 bases, with 8 bases between. CDR3 sequence (DNA): TGCGCCAGCAGCTTTTTCCCCGATCAGCCCCAGCATTTT. Its protein product is CASSFFPDQPQHF.

The chain has TRBV5-1 and TRBJ2-1, with TRBD2 identical over 7 bases. J was trimmed by 3 bases and V by 0 bases; bases with no gene match: 9. In germline, CDR1 is SGHRS, CDR2 YFSETQ. CDR3 size: 17 residues. The CDR3 coding sequence is TGCGCCAGCAGCTTGGTAGCGAGCGGGGCTAACTACAATGAGCAGTTCTTC. This gives the protein CASSLVASGANYNEQFF.

The genes are TRBV11-2 and TRBJ1-3; 7 bases align to TRBD1. Germline V CDR1 and CDR2: SGHAT, FQNNGV. This CDR3 region has 18 residues. V shed 1 base and J 3 bases; nucleotides not matched to a gene: 12. The CDR3 protein is CASSLGGQLERLGNTIYF. The CDR3 nucleotides read TGTGCCAGCAGCTTAGGGGGACAGTTGGAGAGGCTTGGAAACACCATATATTTT.

The chain uses TRBV20-1 and TRBJ2-2; 10 positions match TRBD2. The V gene's germline CDR1 is DFQATT and CDR2 SNEGSKA (reference sequence). This CDR3 contains 14 residues. The trim removed 2 bases at V and 7 bases at J, leaving 4 bases unmatched. The DNA for the CDR3 is TGCAGTGCTAGAATGTCTAGCGGGAGCGGGGAGCTGTTTTTT. Translating it yields CSARMSSGSGELFF.

This clonotype showed up just a few times. The V call is TRBV12-3 or TRBV12-4, the J call TRBJ1-2, with D possibly TRBD1 on 5 matching bases. The CDR3 spans 12 residues. The V end was cut by 6 bases, the J end by 5 bases, with 10 bases between. CDR3 nucleotide sequence: TGTGCCAGCAGCCCAAAGGGGTATGGCTACACCTTC. This gives the protein CASSPKGYGYTF.

In its sample, this clonotype was seen a few times. This sequence joins TRBV10-3 and TRBJ2-3, with 9 positions matching TRBD2. The CDR3 has 16 amino acids. Germline assignment: CDR1 ENHRY and CDR2 SYGVKD. V shed 10 bases and J 4 bases; nucleotides not matched to a gene: 15. The CDR3 DNA follows: TGTGCCACCACTTCAACTAGCGGGCGAGGGTCAGATACGCAGTATTTT. It codes for CATTSTSGRGSDTQYF.

This sequence joins TRBV21-1 and TRBJ2-7. TRBV21-1 counts as a pseudogene. The CDR3 covers 17 residues. CDR3 residues: CASSKYSRVPSSYEQYF. The CDR3 DNA follows: TGTGCCAGCAGCAAATATTCAAGAGTTCCGAGCTCCTACGAGCAGTACTTC.

The table lists this clonotype with many counts. The rearrangement uses TRBV7-2 and TRBJ2-7, with D possibly being TRBD2 (6 bases). Trimming took 1 base from V and 7 from J, leaving 14 bases between them. The CDR3 sequence is 14 residues long. The germline gives CDR1 SGHTA, CDR2 FQGNSA. As DNA, the CDR3 is TGTGCCAGCAGCTTAGAGGGACTTCGAGGGGAGCAGTACTTC. Translated, it gives CASSLEGLRGEQYF.

The chain has TRBV4-2 and TRBJ2-1; 16 positions match TRBD2. Germline V gene data show CDR1 as LGHNA and CDR2 as YNFKEQ. CDR3 length equals 19 residues. Unmatched junction bases numbered 14, after V lost 5 bases and J lost 7 bases. CDR3 nucleotides: TGTGCCAGCAGCAGACCGGGACTAGCGGGGGGGCCGAGTAGAAATGAGCAGTTCTTC. It translates to CASSRPGLAGGPSRNEQFF.

V gene TRBV18 combines with J gene TRBJ1-2; 7 bases line up with TRBD1. Germline trimming cut 0 bases from V and 4 bases from J; bases unmatched to any gene: 8. The CDR3 consists of 16 residues. CDR1 KGHSH and CDR2 LQKENI come from the germline V gene. The CDR3 coding sequence is TGTGCCAGCTCACCACCGGCAGGGGGAGGTCGCTATGGCTACACCTTC. Translated: CASSPPAGGGRYGYTF.

This clonotype was counted a few times. The chain combines TRBV5-1 with TRBJ1-3, with D possibly TRBD1 on 5 matching bases. This CDR3 has 16 amino acids. The germline gives CDR1 SGHRS, CDR2 YFSETQ. The germline V and J ends were trimmed by 4 bases and 0 bases, with 14 bases remaining between them. The CDR3 protein is CASSSGTASSGNTIYF. DNA for the CDR3: TGCGCCAGCAGCAGCGGGACGGCCAGCTCTGGAAACACCATATATTTT.

The rearrangement joins TRBV6-1 to TRBJ2-1, with D perhaps given as TRBD1 or TRBD2 (5 bases each). This CDR3 contains 14 residues. Looked up from germline, CDR1 is MNHNS and CDR2 is SASEGT. Trimming took off 6 bases at V and 4 bases at J, with 13 bases between the two ends. The CDR3 DNA reads TGTGCCAGCAGCCCGGGACGGATTTACAATGAGCAGTTCTTC. It encodes CASSPGRIYNEQFF.

This rearrangement joins TRBV20-1 to TRBJ2-3; D unresolved. CDR1 is DFQATT, CDR2 SNEGSKA, per germline (reference sequence). The CDR3 extends over 13 amino acids. V was clipped by 6 bases and J by 1 base, with 11 bases between them. CDR3 DNA: TGCAGTGCCCGACCCTCAGGCACAGATACGCAGTATTTT. Translating gives CSARPSGTDTQYF.

The chain couples TRBV28 to TRBJ1-3; 7 nucleotides match TRBD1. Germline V gene data show CDR1 as MDHEN and CDR2 as SYDVKM. The J segment lost 0 bases and the V segment lost 5 bases, leaving 7 bases of the junction unmatched. The CDR3 totals 16 residues. This CDR3 reads CASSRRQGFSGNTIYF. CDR3 sequence (DNA): TGTGCCAGCAGTCGTCGACAGGGCTTCTCTGGAAACACCATATATTTT.

This clonotype turned up a few times. The rearrangement links TRBV20-1 to TRBJ1-2, with TRBD1 matching 7 bases. This CDR3 region has 11 residues. Per the germline V gene, CDR1 is DFQATT and CDR2 is SNEGSKA (reference sequence). This CDR3 is CSGTAFEGYTF. For the CDR3, the DNA is TGCAGCGGGACAGCCTTTGAAGGCTACACCTTC.

This clonotype was picked up a small number of times. The V call is TRBV6-1, the J call TRBJ2-2, with 9 bases lining up with TRBD1. The germline V gene encodes CDR1 MNHNS and CDR2 SASEGT. Germline trimming cut 3 bases from V and 4 bases from J; bases unmatched to any gene: 6. This CDR3 comprises 16 residues. The DNA of the CDR3 is TGTGCCAGCAGTGACACAGGGGGCGGAAGCACCGGGGAGCTGTTTTTT. Protein product: CASSDTGGGSTGELFF.